This passage covers 8 T cell receptor beta chains from one sample sequenced in a study of a mutant IDH1 vaccine in newly diagnosed glioma. Their antigens are not known. As for time point: week 47, end of study. Topical imiquimod accompanied each vaccine dose, which consisted of 300 ug of mutant IDH1 20-mer peptide. This table comes from immunoSEQ multiplex PCR, and its TCRdb copy is limited to in-frame clones, with some not included. The sample comprises around 30,000 clones, more than 75% of which are singletons, and around 11% rests with the top ten. This material consisted of PBMCs, taken from a glioma patient whose treatment included an IDH1 peptide vaccine. These receptors all stem from a woman in her twenties or thirties with glioma.

The chain has TRBV5-1 and TRBJ2-3; 7 bases agree with TRBD1. The CDR3 runs 17 residues. With 0 bases clipped from V and 7 bases from J, the junction kept 14 bases outside the gene matches. CDR1 and CDR2 (germline): SGHRS, YFSETQ. The CDR3 loop reads CASSLGGTADSGNTQYF. The CDR3 DNA sequence: TGCGCCAGCAGCTTGGGGGGGACAGCAGATAGTGGGAATACGCAGTATTTT.

The chain joins TRBV7-9 to TRBJ2-3; TRBD2 might be the D (7 bases). V was clipped by 2 bases and J by 1 base, with 16 bases between them. This CDR3 region has 17 residues. Per the germline V gene, CDR1 is SEHNR and CDR2 is FQNEAQ (reference sequence). The CDR3 spells CASSLRKGGPGTDTQYF. As DNA, the CDR3 is TGTGCCAGCAGCTTACGGAAGGGGGGGCCGGGCACAGATACGCAGTATTTT.

The genes are TRBV5-1 and TRBJ1-1; weak D call: TRBD1 (5 bases). Germline assignment: CDR1 SGHRS and CDR2 YFSETQ. This CDR3 has 13 amino acids. The V end was cut by 0 bases, the J end by 9 bases, with 12 bases between. The CDR3 DNA sequence: TGCGCCAGCAGCTTGGAGGACATCGGGAAAGCTTTCTTT. It yields the protein CASSLEDIGKAFF. Together with reference TRBV5-1 and TRBJ1-1, the CDR3 gives the full variable domain: KAGVTQTPRYLIKTRGQQVTLSCSPISGHRSVSWYQQTPGQGLQFLFEYFSETQRNKGNFPGRFSGRQFSNSRSEMNVSTLELGDSALYLCASSLEDIGKAFFGQGTRLTVV.

This chain connects TRBV7-9 to TRBJ2-5; D possibly corresponds to TRBD2 (5 bases). Trimming took 2 bases from V and 0 from J, leaving 10 bases between them. This CDR3 spans 15 amino acids. CDR1 SEHNR and CDR2 FQNEAQ come from the germline V gene (reference sequence). The CDR3 region has the DNA TGTGCCAGCAGCTTAATAGGGAGCTACCAAGAGACCCAGTACTTC. Residues: CASSLIGSYQETQYF.

This chain connects TRBV4-2 to TRBJ1-6; a weak D match, TRBD1 (5 bases). Germline V gene sequence: CDR1 LGHNA, CDR2 YNFKEQ. The CDR3 loop spans 16 amino acids. V was shortened by 3 bases and J by 0 bases, with 9 bases between the two germline ends. The DNA of the CDR3 is TGTGCCAGCAGCCAGAACAGGATCTCCTATAATTCACCCCTCCACTTT. Translated, it gives CASSQNRISYNSPLHF.

The chain carries TRBV19 and TRBJ1-2, with D hard to call. There are 14 residues in the CDR3. The V and J ends lost 3 bases and 0 bases respectively, with 8 bases between them. CDR1 is LNHDA and CDR2 is SQIVND in the germline V gene (reference sequence). CDR3 amino acids: CASSMGVANYGYTF. DNA for the CDR3: TGTGCCAGTAGTATGGGAGTTGCTAACTATGGCTACACCTTC.

In its sample, this clone was seen once. The chain couples TRBV6-1 to TRBJ2-7; possibly TRBD1 for D (6 bases). The length of the CDR3 is 11 residues. Germline CDR1 and CDR2: MNHNS and SASEGT. Trimming left V 7 bases short and J 8 bases short, with 12 bases between. CDR3 loop: CASTAGTQQYF. The CDR3 coding sequence is TGTGCCAGCACTGCCGGGACACAGCAGTACTTC.

This chain links TRBV10-2 with TRBJ1-1; 11 bases fit TRBD1. V shed 6 bases, J shed 4 bases, and the junction held 7 bases outside the gene matches. Germline lookup yields CDR1 WSHSY and CDR2 SAAADI. CDR3 size: 15 residues. This CDR3 is CASRGDRGVGTEAFF. DNA of the CDR3: TGCGCCAGCAGGGGGGACAGGGGGGTCGGCACTGAAGCTTTCTTT.